These 2 T cell receptor beta chains came from one sample sequenced in a study of regulatory T cells in long-lasting Graves disease. Specified time point: newly diagnosed GD, antithyroid drugs for less than 3 months. From PBMCs, RNA was extracted and then used to make the TCR library. Arm-PCR with iRepertoire HTBI primers amplified the CDR3 regions for these TCR beta libraries. One entry per CDR3 protein, called by TCRdb with MiXCR from the multiplex PCR reads. The table has 390,000 or so distinct CDR3 sequences, about an eighth seen once. The data were also submitted as part of a second study, on T cells in Graves' hyperthyroidism and ophthalmopathy.

Sample: peripheral blood mononuclear cells (PBMCs), taken at new diagnosis, from a patient treated with antithyroid drugs. The origin of the receptors is a woman aged 18-30 years with Graves disease.

As concerns this clonotype: A much larger clone lies a single base off, so this may be a read error. This chain joins TRBV30 and TRBJ2-1; 10 bases match TRBD2. CDR3 size: 16 residues. CDR1 is GTSNPN and CDR2 is SVGIG in the germline V gene (reference sequence). The CDR3 region has the DNA TGTGCCTGGAGTGCTGGCTCTAGCGGGGGATACAGTGAGCAGTTCTTC. The encoded protein is CAWSAGSSGGYSEQFF.

This clonotype has a count of ten or more. Here the CDR3 DNA reads TGTGCCAGCAGCTCCTCCGCCTTGAACACTGAAGCTTTCTTT. Its protein product is CASSSSALNTEAFF. The V gene is TRBV7-2, the J gene TRBJ1-1; unclear D gene. The CDR3 has 14 amino acids. V lost 4 bases, J lost 0 bases, and 9 bases lay in between. From germline, CDR1 is SGHTA and CDR2 FQGNSA.